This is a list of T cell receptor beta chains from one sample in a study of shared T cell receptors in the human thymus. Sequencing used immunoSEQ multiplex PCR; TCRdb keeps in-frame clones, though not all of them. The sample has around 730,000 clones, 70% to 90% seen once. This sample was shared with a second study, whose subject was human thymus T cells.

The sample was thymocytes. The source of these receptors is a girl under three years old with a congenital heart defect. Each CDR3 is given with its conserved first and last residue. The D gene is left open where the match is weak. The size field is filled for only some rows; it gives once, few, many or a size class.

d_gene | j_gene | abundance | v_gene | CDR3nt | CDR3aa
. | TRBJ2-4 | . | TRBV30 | TGTGCCTGGAGCCCCCTCCCGCGGACCAAAAACATTCAGTACTTC | CAWSPLPRTKNIQYF
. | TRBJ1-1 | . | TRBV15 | TGTGCCACCAGCAGAGTATCCCCTCCGAGTCGGGTAGCTTTCTTT | CATSRVSPPSRVAFF
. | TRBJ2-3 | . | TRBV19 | TGTGCCAGTAGTATTGAAGGGGCAGTCACAGATACGCAGTATTTT | CASSIEGAVTDTQYF
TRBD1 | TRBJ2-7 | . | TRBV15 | TGTGCCACCAGCCCCGGCGGACCGGGACAGAGGGGCGAGCAGTACTTC | CATSPGGPGQRGEQYF
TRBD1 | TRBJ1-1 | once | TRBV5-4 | TGTGCCAGCAGCGTTTCCGGGACAGCGAACACTGAAGCTTTCTTT | CASSVSGTANTEAFF
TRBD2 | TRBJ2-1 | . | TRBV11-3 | TGTGCCAGCTTAAAAATTAGCGGGGAGGGCGGGGGTGAGCAGTTCTTC | CASLKISGEGGGEQFF
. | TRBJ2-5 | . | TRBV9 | TGTGCCAGCAGCGTAGATGTCAGGCAAGAGACCCAGTACTTC | CASSVDVRQETQYF
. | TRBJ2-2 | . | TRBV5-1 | TGCGCCAGCAGCTTGGCCCCACTGCGGCAGGGTCGGACCGGGGAGCTGTTTTTT | CASSLAPLRQGRTGELFF
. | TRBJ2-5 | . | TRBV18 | TGTGCCAGCTCACCATGGGGCGAGACCCAGTACTTC | CASSPWGETQYF
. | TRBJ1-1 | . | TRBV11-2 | TGTGCCAGCAGCTTTTGGGCGACAGGTCAGAACACTGAAGCTTTCTTT | CASSFWATGQNTEAFF
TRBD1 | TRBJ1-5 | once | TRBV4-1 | TGCGCCAGCAGCCAAGTAGCCCGACAGGGTAGCAATCAGCCCCAGCATTTT | CASSQVARQGSNQPQHF
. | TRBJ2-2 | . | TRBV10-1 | TGCGCCAGCAGTGAGTCGACTATAACGGGGGAGACGAACACCGGGGAGCTGTTTTTT | CASSESTITGETNTGELFF
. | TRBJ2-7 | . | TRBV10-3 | TGTGCCATCAGACCCGAGGGGCGGGGCGAGCAGTACTTC | CAIRPEGRGEQYF
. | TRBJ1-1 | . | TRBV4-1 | TGCGCCAGCAGCCAAGTACTCCGGGACAAGGACACTGAAGCTTTCTTT | CASSQVLRDKDTEAFF